The entry below describes one TCR beta chain. Its specificity is not known. The data belong to a study of cytomegalovirus exposure and HLA in healthy donors. Overall study results and limits: Researchers left out some V segments, among them TRBV6-2 and TRBV6-3, as indistinguishable. In a later analysis, donors in an Asian-associated ancestry cluster reportedly had fewer N-insertions in productive TCRs than the cohort mean.

Vbeta (60) and Jbeta (13) primers were used in the PCR. Only in-frame clones appear in the TCRdb table, and some are missing; sequencing was by immunoSEQ multiplex PCR. The profile shows approximately 140,000 clones, about three quarters of them singletons. V lost 9 bases and J 7 bases, leaving 19 bases between the germline ends. The germline V gene has CDR1 SGHNT and CDR2 YYREEE (reference sequence). CDR3 size: 14 residues. The chain has TRBV5-4 and TRBJ1-4; no clear D. The sequenced sample consisted of PBMCs. The sequence was collected from a woman aged 40 to 50 in good health and CMV-seronegative. The CDR3 here is CATERDRGSEKLFF. CDR3 nucleotides: TGTGCCACCGAGAGGGATCGGGGTAGTGAAAAACTGTTTTTT.